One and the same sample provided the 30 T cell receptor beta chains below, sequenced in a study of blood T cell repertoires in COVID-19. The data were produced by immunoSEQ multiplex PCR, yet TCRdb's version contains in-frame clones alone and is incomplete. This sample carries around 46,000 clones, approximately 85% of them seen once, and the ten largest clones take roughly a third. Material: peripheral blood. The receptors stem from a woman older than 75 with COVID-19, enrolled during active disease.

The CDR3: CASSSLDGGYTF. CDR3 DNA sequence: TGTGCCAGCAGCTCTCTCGACGGGGGCTACACCTTC. The chain combines TRBV7-8 with TRBJ1-2; D is unresolved. CDR3 length equals 12 residues. The germline CDR1 and CDR2 sequences are SGHVS and FQNEAQ. V was shortened by 4 bases and J by 8 bases, with 11 bases between the two germline ends.

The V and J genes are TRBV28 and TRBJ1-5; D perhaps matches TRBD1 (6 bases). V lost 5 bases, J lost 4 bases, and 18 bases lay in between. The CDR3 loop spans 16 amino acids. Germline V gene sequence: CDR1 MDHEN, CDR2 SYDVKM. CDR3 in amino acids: CASSIRSGQRNQPQHF. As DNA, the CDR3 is TGTGCCAGCAGTATCCGGTCCGGACAGAGGAATCAGCCCCAGCATTTT.

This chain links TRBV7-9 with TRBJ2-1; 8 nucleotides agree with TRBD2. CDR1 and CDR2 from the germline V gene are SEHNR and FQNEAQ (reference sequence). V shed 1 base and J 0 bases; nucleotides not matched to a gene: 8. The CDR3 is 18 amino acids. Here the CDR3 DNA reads TGTGCCAGCAGCTTAGAAAGAGCGGGGGCCTTCTCCTACAATGAGCAGTTCTTC. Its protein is CASSLERAGAFSYNEQFF.

The CDR3 spells CASRPLPGEGNTEAFF. CDR3 in DNA: TGTGCCAGCAGGCCCCTCCCAGGGGAGGGGAACACTGAAGCTTTCTTT. V gene TRBV6-6 combines with J gene TRBJ1-1, with D tentatively TRBD1 (6 bases). Trimming shortened V by 6 bases and J by 1 base, and 18 bases separated the two germline ends. The length of the CDR3 is 16 residues. Looked up from germline, CDR1 is MNHNY and CDR2 is SVGAGI (reference sequence).

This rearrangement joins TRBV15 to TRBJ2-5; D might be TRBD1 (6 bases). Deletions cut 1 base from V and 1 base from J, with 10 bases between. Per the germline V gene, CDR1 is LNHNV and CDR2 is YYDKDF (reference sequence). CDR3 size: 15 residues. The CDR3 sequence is CATSRADSFQETQYF. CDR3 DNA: TGTGCCACCAGCAGAGCGGACAGTTTCCAAGAGACCCAGTACTTC.

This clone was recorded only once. This CDR3 is CASSPLLRPGGLSKNIQYF. The CDR3 DNA follows: TGTGCCAGCTCACCCCTTCTACGACCGGGAGGGCTATCCAAAAACATTCAGTACTTC. The genes are TRBV18 and TRBJ2-4; 8 nucleotides match TRBD2. Germline V gene sequence: CDR1 KGHSH, CDR2 LQKENI. With V trimmed by 3 bases and J by 2 bases, 15 bases remained unmatched. The CDR3 extends over 19 amino acids.

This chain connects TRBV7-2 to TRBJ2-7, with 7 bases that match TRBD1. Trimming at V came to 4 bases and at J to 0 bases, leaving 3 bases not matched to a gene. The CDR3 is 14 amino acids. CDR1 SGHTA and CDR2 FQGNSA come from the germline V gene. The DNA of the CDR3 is TGTGCCAGCAGCTCTCGGACAGGCTCCTACGAGCAGTACTTC. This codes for CASSSRTGSYEQYF.

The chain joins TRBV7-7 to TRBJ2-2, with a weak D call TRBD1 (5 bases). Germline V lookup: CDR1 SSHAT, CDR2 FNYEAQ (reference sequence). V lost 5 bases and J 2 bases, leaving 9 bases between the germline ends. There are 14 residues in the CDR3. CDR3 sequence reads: CASSRDRNTGELFF. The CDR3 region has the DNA TGTGCCAGCAGCCGAGACAGAAACACCGGGGAGCTGTTTTTT.

The CDR3 bases are TGCAGCGTTGTCGCGGCAGCCCAAGAGACCCAGTACTTC. It codes for CSVVAAAQETQYF. The chain has TRBV29-1 and TRBJ2-5, with unresolved D. Germline CDR1 reads SQVTM; CDR2 reads ANQGSEA. This CDR3 is 13 amino acids long. V shed 4 bases and J shed 1 base, with 10 bases lying between them.

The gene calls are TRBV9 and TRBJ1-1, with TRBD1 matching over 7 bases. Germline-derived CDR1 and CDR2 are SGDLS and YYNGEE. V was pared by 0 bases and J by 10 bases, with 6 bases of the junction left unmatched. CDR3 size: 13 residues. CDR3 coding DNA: TGTGCCAGCAGCGTAGCGGCAGGGGGTGCAGCTTTCTTT. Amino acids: CASSVAAGGAAFF.

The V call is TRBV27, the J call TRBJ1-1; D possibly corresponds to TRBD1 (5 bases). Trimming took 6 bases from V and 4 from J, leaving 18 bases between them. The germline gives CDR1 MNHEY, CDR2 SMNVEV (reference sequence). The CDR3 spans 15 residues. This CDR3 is CASSRPSGTGTEAFF. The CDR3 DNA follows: TGTGCCAGCAGCCGCCCCAGCGGGACGGGCACTGAAGCTTTCTTT.

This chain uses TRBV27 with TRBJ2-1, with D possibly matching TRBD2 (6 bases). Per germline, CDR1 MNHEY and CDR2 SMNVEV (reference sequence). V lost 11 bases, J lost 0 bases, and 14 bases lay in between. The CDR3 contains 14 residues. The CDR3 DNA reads TGTGCCGTAACTAGCTCCCTCTCCTACAATGAGCAGTTCTTC. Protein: CAVTSSLSYNEQFF.

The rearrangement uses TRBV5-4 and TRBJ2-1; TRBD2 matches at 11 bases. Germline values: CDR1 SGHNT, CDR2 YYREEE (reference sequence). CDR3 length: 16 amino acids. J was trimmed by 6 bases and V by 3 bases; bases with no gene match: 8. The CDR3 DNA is TGTGCCAGCAGCTCCCGCACTAGCGGGAGAGGCAATGAGCAGTTCTTC. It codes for CASSSRTSGRGNEQFF.

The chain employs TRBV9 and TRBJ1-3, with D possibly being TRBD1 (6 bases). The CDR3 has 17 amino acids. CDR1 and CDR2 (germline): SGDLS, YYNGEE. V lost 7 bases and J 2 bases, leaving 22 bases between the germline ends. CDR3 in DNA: TGTGCCAGCGCCCGCCCCACCTTGGGGGCAGCTGGAAACACCATATATTTT. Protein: CASARPTLGAAGNTIYF.

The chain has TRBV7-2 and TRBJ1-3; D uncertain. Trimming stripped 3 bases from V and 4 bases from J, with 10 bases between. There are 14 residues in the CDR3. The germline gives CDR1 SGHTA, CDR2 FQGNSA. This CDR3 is CASSFSSKGNTIYF. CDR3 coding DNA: TGTGCCAGCAGCTTTTCGAGCAAAGGAAACACCATATATTTT.

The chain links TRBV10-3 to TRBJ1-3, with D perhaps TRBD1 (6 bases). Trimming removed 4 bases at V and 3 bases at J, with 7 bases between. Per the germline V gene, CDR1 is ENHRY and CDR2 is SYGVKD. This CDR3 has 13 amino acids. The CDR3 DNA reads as TGTGCCATCAGTGCAGGGGATGGAAACACCATATATTTT. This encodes CAISAGDGNTIYF.

CDR3 in amino acids: CASSQGRTHSGRAPSDTQYF. The CDR3 region has the DNA TGTGCCAGCAGCCAAGGGCGGACCCATAGCGGGAGGGCCCCCTCAGATACGCAGTATTTT. V is TRBV3-1 (or the pseudogene TRBV3-2) and J is TRBJ2-3, with 11 bases identical to TRBD2. CDR1 and CDR2 from the germline V gene are LGHDT and YNNKEL (reference sequence). The trim removed 1 base at V and 4 bases at J, leaving 16 bases unmatched. CDR3 length: 20 residues.

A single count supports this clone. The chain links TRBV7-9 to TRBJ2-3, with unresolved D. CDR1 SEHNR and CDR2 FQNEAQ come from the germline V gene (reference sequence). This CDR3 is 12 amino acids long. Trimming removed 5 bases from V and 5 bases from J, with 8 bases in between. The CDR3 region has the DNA TGTGCCAGCAGCCAAGACAAAGATACGCAGTATTTT. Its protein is CASSQDKDTQYF.

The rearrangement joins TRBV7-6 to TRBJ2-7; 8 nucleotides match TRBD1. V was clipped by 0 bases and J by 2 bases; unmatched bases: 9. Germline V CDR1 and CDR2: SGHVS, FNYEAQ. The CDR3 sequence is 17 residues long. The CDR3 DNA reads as TGTGCCAGCAGCTTAGCATGGCCGGGGACAGGCCCCTACGAGCAGTACTTC. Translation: CASSLAWPGTGPYEQYF.

In DNA, the CDR3 is TGTGCCAGCAGCTTAGAAAGGATCGGGACAGACCTTGAAAAACTGTTTTTT. Amino acids: CASSLERIGTDLEKLFF. This sequence joins TRBV7-9 and TRBJ1-4; 7 nucleotides line up with TRBD1. Germline assignment: CDR1 SEHNR and CDR2 FQNEAQ (reference sequence). V was clipped by 1 base and J by 7 bases; unmatched bases: 12. The CDR3 totals 17 residues.

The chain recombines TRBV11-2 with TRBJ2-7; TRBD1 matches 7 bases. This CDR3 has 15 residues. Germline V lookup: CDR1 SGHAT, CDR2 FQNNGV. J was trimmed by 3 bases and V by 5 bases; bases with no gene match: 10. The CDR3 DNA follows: TGTGCCAGCAGCCCCGGGACAGAGCCTTACTACGAGCAGTACTTC. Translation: CASSPGTEPYYEQYF.

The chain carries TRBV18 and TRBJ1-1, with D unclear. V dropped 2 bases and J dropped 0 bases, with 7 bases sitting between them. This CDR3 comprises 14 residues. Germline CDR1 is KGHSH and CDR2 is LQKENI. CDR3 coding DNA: TGTGCCAGCTCACCATTGGCGGTGAACACTGAAGCTTTCTTT. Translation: CASSPLAVNTEAFF.

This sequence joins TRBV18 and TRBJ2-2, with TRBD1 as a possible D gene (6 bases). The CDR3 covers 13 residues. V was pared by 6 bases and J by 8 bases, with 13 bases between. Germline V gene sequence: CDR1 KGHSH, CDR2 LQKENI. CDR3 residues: CASSPSGTGELFF. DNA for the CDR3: TGTGCCAGCTCCCCCTCCGGGACAGGGGAGCTGTTTTTT.

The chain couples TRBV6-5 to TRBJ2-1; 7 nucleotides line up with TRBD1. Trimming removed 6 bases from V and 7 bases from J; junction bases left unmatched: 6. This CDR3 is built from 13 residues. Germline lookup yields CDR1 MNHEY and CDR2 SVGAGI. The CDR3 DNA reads TGTGCCAGCAGACTCACAGGGGTGAATGAGCAGTTCTTC. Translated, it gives CASRLTGVNEQFF.

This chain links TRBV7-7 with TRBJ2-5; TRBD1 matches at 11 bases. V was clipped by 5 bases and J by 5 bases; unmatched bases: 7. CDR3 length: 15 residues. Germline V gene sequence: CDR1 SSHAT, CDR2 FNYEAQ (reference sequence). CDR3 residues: CASSPGTGGAETQYF. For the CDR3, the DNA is TGTGCCAGCAGCCCCGGGACAGGGGGTGCTGAGACCCAGTACTTC.

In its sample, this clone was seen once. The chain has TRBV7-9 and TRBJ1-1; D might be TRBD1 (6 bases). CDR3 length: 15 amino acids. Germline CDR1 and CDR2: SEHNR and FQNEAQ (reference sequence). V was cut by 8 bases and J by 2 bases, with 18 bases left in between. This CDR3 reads CASRSDRLFNTEAFF. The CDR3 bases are TGTGCCAGCCGAAGCGACAGGCTCTTTAACACTGAAGCTTTCTTT. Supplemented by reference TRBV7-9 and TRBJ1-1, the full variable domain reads DTGVSQNPRHKITKRGQNVTFRCDPISEHNRLYWYRQTLGQGPEFLTYFQNEAQLEKSRLLSDRFSAERPKGSFSTLEIQRTEQGDSAMYLCASRSDRLFNTEAFFGQGTRLTVV.

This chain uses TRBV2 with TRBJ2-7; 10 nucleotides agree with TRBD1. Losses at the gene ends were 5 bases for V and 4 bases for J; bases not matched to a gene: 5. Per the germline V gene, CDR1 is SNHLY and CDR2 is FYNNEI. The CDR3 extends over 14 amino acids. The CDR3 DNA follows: TGTGCCAGCAGTAGGGACAGGGGTTGGTACGAGCAGTACTTC. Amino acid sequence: CASSRDRGWYEQYF.

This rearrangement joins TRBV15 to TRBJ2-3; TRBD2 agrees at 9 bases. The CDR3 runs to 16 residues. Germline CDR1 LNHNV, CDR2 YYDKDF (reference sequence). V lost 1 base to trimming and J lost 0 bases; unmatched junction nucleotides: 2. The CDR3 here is CATSRGSGGSTDTQYF. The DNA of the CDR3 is TGTGCCACCAGCAGAGGGAGCGGGGGGAGCACAGATACGCAGTATTTT.

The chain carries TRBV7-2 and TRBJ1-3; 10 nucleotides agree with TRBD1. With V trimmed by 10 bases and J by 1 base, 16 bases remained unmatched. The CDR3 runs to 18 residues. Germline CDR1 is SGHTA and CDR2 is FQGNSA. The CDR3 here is CANHRQTGTGASGNTIYF. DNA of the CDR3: TGTGCCAACCACCGTCAAACAGGGACAGGGGCGTCTGGAAACACCATATATTTT.

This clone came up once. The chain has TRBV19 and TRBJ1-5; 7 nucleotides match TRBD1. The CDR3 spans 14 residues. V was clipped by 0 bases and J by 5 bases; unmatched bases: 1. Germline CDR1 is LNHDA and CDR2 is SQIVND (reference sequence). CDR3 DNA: TGTGCCAGTAGTATAGAGGGGACAGATCAGCCCCAGCATTTT. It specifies CASSIEGTDQPQHF. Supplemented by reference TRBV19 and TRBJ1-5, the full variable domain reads DGGITQSPKYLFRKEGQNVTLSCEQNLNHDAMYWYRQDPGQGLRLIYYSQIVNDFQKGDIAEGYSVSREKKESFPLTVTSAQKNPTAFYLCASSIEGTDQPQHFGDGTRLSIL.